What follows are 22 T cell receptor beta chains derived from one specimen sequenced in a study of T cell repertoires in cytomegalovirus infection. TCRdb re-analysed the reads in MiXCR, keeping a single row per CDR3 protein. Seen here are 250,000 or so distinct CDR3 sequences, about 17% observed once, and the top ten hold around 47%. The sample was CD8+ T cells from PBMCs. The receptors derive from a human donor in good health (CMV status not recorded). Some clones in this sample may be carry-over from other donors' samples.

This clonotype was counted a single time. The chain is built from TRBV28 and TRBJ1-1; possibly TRBD1 for D (5 bases). CDR1 is MDHEN, CDR2 SYDVKM, per germline. CDR3 length: 15 residues. Trimming stripped 5 bases from V and 10 bases from J, with 23 bases between. In nucleotides, the CDR3 is TGTGCCAGCAGTCGGCCCGGGACTTATAGCGGTGTAGCTTTCTTT. Translated, it gives CASSRPGTYSGVAFF. Combining the CDR3 with reference TRBV28 and TRBJ1-1 gives the whole variable domain DVKVTQSSRYLVKRTGEKVFLECVQDMDHENMFWYRQDPGLGLRLIYFSYDVKMKEKGDIPEGYSVSREKKERFSLILESASTNQTSMYLCASSRPGTYSGVAFFGQGTRLTVV.

This chain uses TRBV6-2 or TRBV6-3 with TRBJ2-1; 7 bases line up with TRBD1. The V segment lost 7 bases and the J segment 4 bases; nucleotides outside the gene matches: 10. This CDR3 contains 15 residues. CDR1 and CDR2 (germline): MNHEY, SVGEGT. Written as DNA, the CDR3 is TGTGCCAGCACCCCCGGGACAGACTTTTACAATGAGCAGTTCTTC. Translated: CASTPGTDFYNEQFF.

This clonotype came up a few times. The chain's CDR3 is CASNGLVQAQIQYF. CDR3 in DNA: TGTGCCAGCAACGGGTTGGTGCAGGCTCAAATTCAGTACTTC. V usage is TRBV2 and J usage is TRBJ2-4; D not certain. CDR1 is SNHLY and CDR2 is FYNNEI in the germline V gene. CDR3 size: 14 residues. Trimming took 7 bases from V and 10 from J, leaving 20 bases between them.

Only a few counts were recorded for this clonotype. The chain employs TRBV9 and TRBJ2-3; 7 bases map to TRBD2. The V and J ends lost 0 bases and 2 bases, in that order; junction bases with no gene match: 9. The germline V gene encodes CDR1 SGDLS and CDR2 YYNGEE. CDR3 length: 17 amino acids. The CDR3 protein is CASSVAEGWDYTDTQYF. CDR3 bases: TGTGCCAGCAGCGTAGCTGAGGGGTGGGACTACACAGATACGCAGTATTTT.

This clonotype was seen repeatedly, ten times or more. The chain is built from TRBV6-1 and TRBJ2-5; perhaps D is TRBD1 or TRBD2 (6 bases each). V dropped 5 bases and J dropped 5 bases, with 21 bases sitting between them. This CDR3 is 16 amino acids long. Germline CDR1 reads MNHNS; CDR2 reads SASEGT. This CDR3 is CASSTRTVRGGETQYF. Written as DNA, the CDR3 is TGTGCCAGCAGTACGAGGACAGTCCGAGGAGGGGAGACCCAGTACTTC.

The chain links TRBV7-9 to TRBJ2-5; D possibly corresponds to TRBD2 (7 bases). The CDR3 spans 13 residues. Trimming left V 8 bases short and J 2 bases short, with 12 bases between. Germline CDR1 SEHNR, CDR2 FQNEAQ (reference sequence). The CDR3 nucleotides read TGTGCCAGCGTAGGGGGGGAACAAGAGACCCAGTACTTC. Protein: CASVGGEQETQYF.

This clonotype was recorded at least ten times. The J gene is TRBJ2-7, the V gene TRBV27, with D possibly matching TRBD2 (5 bases). CDR1 is MNHEY and CDR2 is SMNVEV in the germline V gene (reference sequence). CDR3 length: 13 residues. The V gene lost 3 bases and the J gene lost 3 bases, with 9 bases spanning the gap. The DNA of the CDR3 is TGTGCCAGCAGTTTCTTCGCGGGCTACGAGCAGTACTTC. This sequence encodes CASSFFAGYEQYF.

The rearrangement uses TRBV7-9 and TRBJ1-1; D is undetermined. The V end lost 6 bases, the J end lost 1 base, and 9 bases lay between the germline ends. The CDR3 is 13 residues long. In germline, CDR1 is SEHNR, CDR2 FQNEAQ (reference sequence). CDR3 in amino acids: CASRSDPNTEAFF. The CDR3 coding sequence is TGTGCCAGCAGATCTGACCCGAACACTGAAGCTTTCTTT.

The chain couples TRBV7-9 to TRBJ1-5; D is possibly TRBD1 (6 bases). The CDR3 sequence is 20 residues long. Trimming pared 5 bases from V and 9 bases from J, leaving 35 bases between. From germline, CDR1 is SEHNR and CDR2 FQNEAQ (reference sequence). The CDR3 loop is CASSHVVGAGGPLPMMPQHF. DNA of the CDR3: TGTGCCAGCAGCCACGTAGTGGGGGCGGGGGGGCCTCTTCCTATGATGCCCCAGCATTTT. The full variable domain, completed using reference TRBV7-9 and TRBJ1-5, is DTGVSQNPRHKITKRGQNVTFRCDPISEHNRLYWYRQTLGQGPEFLTYFQNEAQLEKSRLLSDRFSAERPKGSFSTLEIQRTEQGDSAMYLCASSHVVGAGGPLPMMPQHFGDGTRLSIL.

This clonotype has ten or more counts. The chain links TRBV12-3 or TRBV12-4 to TRBJ1-1; 8 nucleotides match TRBD1. This CDR3 has 16 amino acids. J lost 1 base, V lost 5 bases, and 9 bases had no gene match. The CDR3 DNA reads as TGTGCCAGCAGTCCAGGAACAGGGGGGTGGAACACTGAAGCTTTCTTT. This encodes CASSPGTGGWNTEAFF.

The sample holds a few counts of this clonotype. The V call is TRBV15, the J call TRBJ1-1; 12 positions agree with TRBD1. CDR1 LNHNV and CDR2 YYDKDF come from the germline V gene (reference sequence). J was trimmed by 7 bases and V by 5 bases; bases with no gene match: 8. The CDR3 spans 15 residues. DNA for the CDR3: TGTGCCACCAGCCCGGGACAGGGGGCTTTCGATGAAGCTTTCTTT. Translating it yields CATSPGQGAFDEAFF.

A note on this clonotype: Just one base apart from a much larger clone, this may be a read error. This chain links TRBV6-5 with TRBJ2-1; 8 bases align to TRBD2. This CDR3 is 15 amino acids long. Germline V gene data show CDR1 as MNHEY and CDR2 as SVGAGI. The CDR3 nucleotides are TGTGCCAGCAGTCCAATAGCGGGGTCCTACAATAAGCAGTTCTTC. Protein sequence: CASSPIAGSYNKQFF.

This chain links TRBV29-1 with TRBJ2-2; tentative D call: TRBD1 (5 bases). The CDR3 covers 12 residues. The germline CDR1 and CDR2 sequences are SQVTM and ANQGSEA. Trimming shortened V by 7 bases and J by 5 bases, and 11 bases separated the two germline ends. CDR3 in amino acids: CSARGATGELFF. In DNA, the CDR3 is TGCAGCGCCCGTGGGGCGACCGGGGAGCTGTTTTTT.

This chain connects TRBV6-1 to TRBJ1-1, with D maybe TRBD1 (5 bases). Germline V gene lookup returns CDR1 MNHNS and CDR2 SASEGT. Trimming pared 2 bases from V and 0 bases from J, leaving 13 bases between. This CDR3 is built from 16 residues. CDR3 sequence reads: CASSEQGWGMNTEAFF. The CDR3 nucleotides are TGTGCCAGCAGTGAACAGGGATGGGGAATGAACACTGAAGCTTTCTTT.

At least ten counts were recorded for this clonotype. The chain combines TRBV29-1 with TRBJ2-7; weak D call: TRBD2 (5 bases). Per the germline V gene, CDR1 is SQVTM and CDR2 is ANQGSEA. The CDR3 extends over 16 amino acids. The V gene lost 1 base and the J gene lost 4 bases, with 20 bases spanning the gap. In DNA, the CDR3 is TGCAGCGTTGAAGGAGCCTCTAGGACTTCCTCTTACGAGCAGTACTTC. Its protein is CSVEGASRTSSYEQYF.

This clonotype was observed a handful of times. V and J are TRBV12-3 or TRBV12-4 and TRBJ2-5, with a weak D call TRBD1 (6 bases). The CDR3 is 15 residues long. V was cut by 5 bases and J by 3 bases, with 16 bases left in between. The CDR3 sequence: CASSVNLGDKETQYF. CDR3 DNA: TGTGCCAGCAGTGTAAACCTCGGGGACAAAGAGACCCAGTACTTC.

The J gene is TRBJ2-3, the V gene TRBV4-1, with TRBD2 as a possible D gene (5 bases). The CDR3 sequence is 16 residues long. V lost 0 bases to trimming and J lost 4 bases, with 14 bases between them. CDR1 is MGHRA and CDR2 is YSYEKL in the germline V gene. CDR3 protein: CASSQDLGGLPDTQYF. CDR3 coding DNA: TGCGCCAGCAGCCAAGATCTTGGAGGACTGCCAGATACGCAGTATTTT.

The chain recombines TRBV6-2 or TRBV6-3 with TRBJ2-3; 7 bases are a match to TRBD1. V lost 0 bases, J lost 4 bases, and 7 bases stayed unmatched. The CDR3 covers 16 residues. Germline loops: CDR1 MNHEY, CDR2 SVGEGT. As DNA, the CDR3 is TGTGCCAGCAGTTACTCGATACAGGGGCCCGCAGATACGCAGTATTTT. The encoded protein is CASSYSIQGPADTQYF.

This clonotype has more than one count but fewer than ten. This chain uses TRBV13 with TRBJ1-2; D is perhaps TRBD1 (6 bases). V was shortened by 2 bases and J by 8 bases, with 24 bases between the two germline ends. From germline, CDR1 is PRHDT and CDR2 FYEKMQ (reference sequence). CDR3 length equals 17 residues. The CDR3 is CASSLSRPGAGISGYTF. CDR3 DNA sequence: TGTGCCAGCAGCTTATCCCGACCGGGGGCAGGTATCTCGGGCTACACCTTC.

There are many counts of this clonotype. Written as DNA, the CDR3 is TGTGCCAGCAGTCGCTACCCCGGGAGGGGCTATGGCTACACCTTC. Protein sequence: CASSRYPGRGYGYTF. This chain links TRBV12-3 or TRBV12-4 with TRBJ1-2; tentative D call: TRBD1 (5 bases). The germline V and J ends were trimmed by 5 bases and 4 bases, with 17 bases remaining between them. The CDR3 has 15 residues.

This clonotype was counted only a few times. The V and J genes are TRBV6-6 and TRBJ2-1; D assignment may be TRBD1 or TRBD2 (6 bases each). The germline gives CDR1 MNHNY, CDR2 SVGAGI (reference sequence). This CDR3 has 16 amino acids. V lost 6 bases and J 2 bases, leaving 17 bases between the germline ends. The CDR3 region has the DNA TGTGCCAGCAGCCTAACCGGGGGCGGCCCCTACAATGAGCAGTTCTTC. Translating it yields CASSLTGGGPYNEQFF.

This clonotype has a handful of counts. The chain employs TRBV6-2 or TRBV6-3 and TRBJ2-2; TRBD2 might be the D (6 bases). Trimming shortened V by 2 bases and J by 0 bases, and 13 bases separated the two germline ends. The V gene's germline CDR1 is MNHEY and CDR2 SVGEGT. There are 17 residues in the CDR3. Written as DNA, the CDR3 is TGTGCCAGCAGTTACCCGACTAGTTCCGCGAACACCGGGGAGCTGTTTTTT. Translated, it gives CASSYPTSSANTGELFF.